Sequencing of this TCR beta chain was carried out in a study of T cell repertoires in cytomegalovirus infection. The overall study: Peptides in the study included HLA-C-restricted and HLA-B-restricted CMV epitopes. From public TCR beta signatures came an indication of both CMV infection and matching HLA type. Study-wide findings and caveats: The cumulative frequency of public TCR beta families identified carriers of CMV plus the relevant HLA. What dominated the ex vivo response were HLA-C-restricted CMV-specific TCR beta clonotypes.

TCRdb reprocessed the reads with MiXCR, giving one entry per CDR3 protein. The sample comprises about 570,000 distinct CDR3 sequences, about 40% of which are singletons, and around 50% rests with the top ten. This clonotype was detected only a few times. Its target is not known. The origin of this receptor is a human donor in good health (CMV status not recorded). Some clones in this sample may be carry-over from other donors' samples. Sample: cultured PBMCs, taken from culture after CMV antigen stimulation.

CDR3 sequence: CASSFKTGVNTEAFF. DNA for the CDR3: TGTGCCAGCAGCTTTAAGACAGGAGTGAACACTGAAGCTTTCTTT. V gene TRBV7-6 combines with J gene TRBJ1-1, with D possibly matching TRBD1 (6 bases). The CDR3 covers 15 residues. Trimming removed 3 bases at V and 0 bases at J, with 11 bases between. Germline-derived CDR1 and CDR2 are SGHVS and FNYEAQ.